This record covers a single TCR beta chain. The target antigen is unknown. The data stem from a study of somatic mutations in cytotoxic T cells in rheumatoid arthritis. The assay was immunoSEQ multiplex PCR, and TCRdb's table has in-frame clones only and misses some. The profile shows around 3,200 clones, under 85% of them singletons. Study outcomes and limitations: Rising age went with increasing CD8+ clonality in rheumatoid arthritis patients; healthy controls showed no such increase.

Germline lookup yields CDR1 MNHEY and CDR2 SVGAGI. V lost 0 bases to trimming and J lost 1 base, with 12 bases between them. The CDR3 runs 16 residues. This clonotype was sampled from a man aged 35-49 years with rheumatoid arthritis. The sample comprised CD8+ T cells sorted from blood. The J gene is TRBJ1-2, the V gene TRBV6-5; no clear D. DNA of the CDR3: TGTGCCAGCAGTTACTCCGTCGGGGAATTTAACTATGGCTACACCTTC. Translating it yields CASSYSVGEFNYGYTF.